The clone carrying this T cell receptor (beta chain) was seen a handful of times. This specimen belongs to a study of blood T cells in healthy people across ages. The use of a sample-barcoded 5' primer and a J-beta primer mix characterized a second PCR of roughly 6 to 11 cycles. A tag from a template-switch adaptor with 12 random nucleotides marked each cDNA molecule. All samples gave at least 2.5 million CDR3-containing paired-end reads. One entry per CDR3 protein results from TCRdb running MiXCR on the 5' RACE reads. Of 650,000 to 1,000,000 distinct CDR3 sequences detected, under 40% appear once; the ten largest clones hold roughly 13%. Each sample provided at least 6 micrograms of extracted total RNA. The CDR3 runs 15 residues. With 1 base removed from V and 7 bases from J, the gap between germline ends came to 15 bases.

The V call is TRBV12-3 or TRBV12-4, the J call TRBJ2-3; D not certain. The receptor was isolated from a man aged 18 to 35 in good health. Sequencing was carried out using blood. For the CDR3, the DNA is TGTGCCAGCAGTTTAGGCCCGGTTATTGTGAATACGCAGTATTTT. Protein: CASSLGPVIVNTQYF.